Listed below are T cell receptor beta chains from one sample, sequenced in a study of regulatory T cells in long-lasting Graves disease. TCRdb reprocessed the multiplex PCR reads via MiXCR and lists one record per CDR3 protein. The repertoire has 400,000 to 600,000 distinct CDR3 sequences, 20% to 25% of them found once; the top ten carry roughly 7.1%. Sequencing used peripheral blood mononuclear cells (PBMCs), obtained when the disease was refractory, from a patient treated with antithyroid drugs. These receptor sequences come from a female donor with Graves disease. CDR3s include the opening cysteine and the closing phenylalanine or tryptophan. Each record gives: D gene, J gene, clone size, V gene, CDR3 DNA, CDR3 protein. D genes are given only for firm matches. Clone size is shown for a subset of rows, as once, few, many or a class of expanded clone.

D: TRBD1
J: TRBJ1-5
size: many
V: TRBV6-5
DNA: TGTGCCAGCAGTTCCCGACAGGGGGGCAATCAGCCCCAGCATTTT
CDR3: CASSSRQGGNQPQHF

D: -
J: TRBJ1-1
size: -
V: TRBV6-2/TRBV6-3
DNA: TGTGCCAGCAGTGGATTTGGGGTGAACACTGAAGCTTTCTTT
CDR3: CASSGFGVNTEAFF

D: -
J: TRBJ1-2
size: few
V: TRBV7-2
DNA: TGTGCCAGCAGAAAAAAAGGGGGGGATGGCTACACCTTC
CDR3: CASRKKGGDGYTF

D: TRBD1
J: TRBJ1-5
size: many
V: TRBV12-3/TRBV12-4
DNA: TGTGCCAGCAGTTTAGGGGGACAGGGTCATCAGCCCCAGCATTTT
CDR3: CASSLGGQGHQPQHF

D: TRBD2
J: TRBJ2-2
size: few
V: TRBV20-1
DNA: TGCAGTGCTAGTGGACTAGCGGGGGGGCCGGACACCGGGGAGCTGTTTTTT
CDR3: CSASGLAGGPDTGELFF

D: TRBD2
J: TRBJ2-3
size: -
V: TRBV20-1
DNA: TGCAGTGCGAGACTAGCGGGAAGCGGTACGCAGTATTTT
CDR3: CSARLAGSGTQYF

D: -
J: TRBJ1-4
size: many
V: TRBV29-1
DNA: TGCAGCGTTGCTAATTATGGCTTTGAAAAACTGTTTTTT
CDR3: CSVANYGFEKLFF

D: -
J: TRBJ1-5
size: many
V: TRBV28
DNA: TGTGCCAGCAGTTTAATAGCGGATCAGCCCCAGCATTTT
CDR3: CASSLIADQPQHF

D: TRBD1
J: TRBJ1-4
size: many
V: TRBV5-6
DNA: TGTGCCAGCAGCTTACGGCAGGGGGCCCCCATGGTGTTTTTT
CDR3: CASSLRQGAPMVFF

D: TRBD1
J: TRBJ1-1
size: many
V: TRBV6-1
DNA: TGTGCCAGCAGAAGGGGGCTGGACACTGAAGCTTTCTTT
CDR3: CASRRGLDTEAFF

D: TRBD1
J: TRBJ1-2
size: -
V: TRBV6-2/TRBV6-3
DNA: TGTGCCAGCAGGGCGACAGGGCCTAATGGCTACACCTTC
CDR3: CASRATGPNGYTF

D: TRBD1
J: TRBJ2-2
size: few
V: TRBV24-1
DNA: TGTGCCACCAGCGGGGGACAGGCGAACACCGGGGAGCTGTTTTTT
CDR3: CATSGGQANTGELFF

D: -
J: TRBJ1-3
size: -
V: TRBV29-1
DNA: TGCAGCGTTACAGATGGAAACACCATATATTTT
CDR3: CSVTDGNTIYF

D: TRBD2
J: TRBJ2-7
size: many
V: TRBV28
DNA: TGTGCCAGCAGTAGGACTAGCGGGAGTTACGAGCAGTACTTC
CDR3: CASSRTSGSYEQYF

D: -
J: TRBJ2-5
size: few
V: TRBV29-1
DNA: TGCAGCGTCCTGAGAGACGAACAAGAGACCCAGTACTTC
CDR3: CSVLRDEQETQYF

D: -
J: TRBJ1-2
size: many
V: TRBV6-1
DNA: TGTGCCAGCAGTGCATCACAGGGATTCGATGGCTACACCTTC
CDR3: CASSASQGFDGYTF

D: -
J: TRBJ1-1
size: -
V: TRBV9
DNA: TGTGCCAGCAGCGTAGTTTTGGGACCTGAAGCTTTCTTT
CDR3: CASSVVLGPEAFF

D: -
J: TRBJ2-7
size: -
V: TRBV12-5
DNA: TGTGCTAGTGGTCCCGGGACAACAACCTGGGGGGAGCAGTACTTC
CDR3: CASGPGTTTWGEQYF

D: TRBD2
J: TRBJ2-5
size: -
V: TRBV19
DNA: TGTGCCAGTAGTCCCCGGACTAGCGGGAGGGCACGACGGGAGACCCAGTACTTC
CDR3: CASSPRTSGRARRETQYF

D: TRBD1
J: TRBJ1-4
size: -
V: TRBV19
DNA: TGTGCCAGTAGGCCCTCCGGGACAGCTAATGAAAAACTGTTTTTT
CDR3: CASRPSGTANEKLFF

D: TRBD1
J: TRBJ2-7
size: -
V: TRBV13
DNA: TGTGCCAGCTCCCGGGACAGCCGATTCGAGCAGTACTTC
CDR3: CASSRDSRFEQYF

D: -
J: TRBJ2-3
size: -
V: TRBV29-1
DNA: TGCAGCGTTACGGGACATTACACAGATACGCAGTATTTT
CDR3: CSVTGHYTDTQYF

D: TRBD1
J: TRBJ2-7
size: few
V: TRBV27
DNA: TGTGCCAGTCCCGACAGGGCCCACGAGCAGTACTTC
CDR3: CASPDRAHEQYF

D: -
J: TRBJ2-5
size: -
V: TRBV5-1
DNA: TGCGCCAGCAGACCCACGACCGTCAACGGTGAGACCCAGTACTTC
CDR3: CASRPTTVNGETQYF

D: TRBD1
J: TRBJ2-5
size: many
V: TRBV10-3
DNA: TGTGCCACCGAGGACAGGGGAGAGAACCAAGAGACCCAGTACTTC
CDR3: CATEDRGENQETQYF

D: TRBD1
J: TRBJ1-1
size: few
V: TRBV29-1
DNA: TGCAGCGCATCACAGGGGGGCGAGAACACTGAAGCTTTCTTT
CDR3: CSASQGGENTEAFF

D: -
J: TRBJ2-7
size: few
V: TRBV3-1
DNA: TGTGCCAGCAGCCAATTTGTCGGCAGCATCGGGTATCGGCAGTACTTC
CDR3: CASSQFVGSIGYRQYF

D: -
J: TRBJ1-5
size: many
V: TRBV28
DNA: TGTGCCAGCATCCCCGGAGGGCGGCGGTATAGCAATCAGCCCCAGCATTTT
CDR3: CASIPGGRRYSNQPQHF

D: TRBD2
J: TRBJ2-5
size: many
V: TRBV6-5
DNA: TGTGCCAGCAGTTACTCGGTTCTAGCGGGATCCCAAGAGACCCAGTACTTC
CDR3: CASSYSVLAGSQETQYF

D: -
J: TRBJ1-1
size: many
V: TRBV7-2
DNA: TGTGCCAGCAGCTCCATCTCCGGGACGGCTGAAGCTTTCTTT
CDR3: CASSSISGTAEAFF

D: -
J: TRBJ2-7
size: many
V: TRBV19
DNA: TGTGCCAGTAGTATACGGCCGAGCCAGCCTTACGAGCAGTACTTC
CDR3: CASSIRPSQPYEQYF

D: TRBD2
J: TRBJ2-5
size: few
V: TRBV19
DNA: TGTGCCAGTAGAGCCCGGGCTAGCGGGAGAGAGACCCAGTACTTC
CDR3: CASRARASGRETQYF

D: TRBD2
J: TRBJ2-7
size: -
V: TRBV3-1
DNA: TGTGCCAGCAGCCCTACTAGCGGGAGTGATGCGGAGCAGTACTTC
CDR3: CASSPTSGSDAEQYF

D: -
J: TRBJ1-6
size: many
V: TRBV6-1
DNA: TGTGCCAGCAGTCCCACGGGGGTGACGGTTCGTATTTCACCCCTCCACTTT
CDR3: CASSPTGVTVRISPLHF

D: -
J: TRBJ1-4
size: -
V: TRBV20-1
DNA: TGCAGTGCTCGGAGGGGGGGTGCTGAGGATGAAAAACTGTTTTTT
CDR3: CSARRGGAEDEKLFF

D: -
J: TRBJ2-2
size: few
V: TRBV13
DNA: TGTGCCAGCAGCCCTTATGGATTCCATGGCACCGGGGAGCTGTTTTTT
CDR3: CASSPYGFHGTGELFF

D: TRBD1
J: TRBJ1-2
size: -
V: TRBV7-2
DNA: TGTGCCAGCAGCCTGACCCCCTGGCAGGGGGATGGCTACACCTTC
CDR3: CASSLTPWQGDGYTF

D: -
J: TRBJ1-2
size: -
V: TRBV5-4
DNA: TGTGCCAGCGGCCAGGTTTTTTATGGCTACACCTTC
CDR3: CASGQVFYGYTF

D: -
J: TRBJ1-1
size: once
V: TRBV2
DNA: TGTGCCAGCAGTGATGGGGTTAGCAGCACTGAAGCTTTCTTT
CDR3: CASSDGVSSTEAFF

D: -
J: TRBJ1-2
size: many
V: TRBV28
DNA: TGTGCCAGCAGTCAAAGCGTCTATGGCTACACCTTC
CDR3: CASSQSVYGYTF

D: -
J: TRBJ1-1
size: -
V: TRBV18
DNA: TGTGCCAGCTCACCTTGGGACACGAGAATTAACACTGAAGCTTTCTTT
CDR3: CASSPWDTRINTEAFF

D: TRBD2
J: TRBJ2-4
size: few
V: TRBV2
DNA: TGTGCCAGCAGTATGATGCGGGGGGACGGCAAAAACATTCAGTACTTC
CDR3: CASSMMRGDGKNIQYF

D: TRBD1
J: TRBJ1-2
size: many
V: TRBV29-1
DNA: TGCAGCAGTGACAGGGGGCAGGAAGATGGCTACACCTTC
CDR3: CSSDRGQEDGYTF

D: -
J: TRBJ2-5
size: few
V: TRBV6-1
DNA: TGTGCCAGCAGGCAGGGGTCTTCAGAGACCCAGTACTTC
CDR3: CASRQGSSETQYF

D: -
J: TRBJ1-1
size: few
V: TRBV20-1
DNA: TGCAGTGCTAGAGATCACTTTATGAACACTGAAGCTTTCTTT
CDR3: CSARDHFMNTEAFF

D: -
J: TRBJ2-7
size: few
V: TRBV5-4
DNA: TGTGCCAGCAGCCGGGACGCTTACGAGCAGTACTTC
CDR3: CASSRDAYEQYF

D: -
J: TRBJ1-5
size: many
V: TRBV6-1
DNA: TGTGCCAGCCGGAAGGAGCAGGGAAGATATAGCAATCAGCCCCAGCATTTT
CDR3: CASRKEQGRYSNQPQHF

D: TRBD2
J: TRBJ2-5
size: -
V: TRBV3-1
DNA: TGTGCCAGCAGTAATTATAAAGAACTAGCGGGAGATAACGTAGAGACCCAGTACTTC
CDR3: CASSNYKELAGDNVETQYF

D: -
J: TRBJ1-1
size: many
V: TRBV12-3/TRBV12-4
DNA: TGTGCCAGCAGTGGTGGAATGGACGCGGCTTTCTTT
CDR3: CASSGGMDAAFF

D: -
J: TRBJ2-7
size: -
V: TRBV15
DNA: TGTGCCACCAGCAGAGGAACCGGGGCCCCCTACGAGCAGTACTTC
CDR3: CATSRGTGAPYEQYF

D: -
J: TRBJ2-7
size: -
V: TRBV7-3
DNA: TGTGCCAGCAGCCCTAACGGGGGCCAGGGGGGGGAGCAGTACTTC
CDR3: CASSPNGGQGGEQYF

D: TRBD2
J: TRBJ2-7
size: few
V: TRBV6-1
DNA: TGTGCCAGCAGTGAATTGGCGGGGGTTTCCTACGAGCAGTACTTC
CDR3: CASSELAGVSYEQYF

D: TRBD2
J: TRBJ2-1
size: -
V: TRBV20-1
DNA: TGCAGTGCTAGAGCCACTAGCGGGGTCCCCCTCTCCTACAATGAGCAGTTCTTC
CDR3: CSARATSGVPLSYNEQFF

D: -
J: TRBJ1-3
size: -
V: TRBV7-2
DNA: TGTGCCAGCAGCCAAAGGACAGAGCGTGCCGCCATATATTTT
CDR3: CASSQRTERAAIYF

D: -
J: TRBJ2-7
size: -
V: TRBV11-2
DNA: TGTGCCAGCAGCTTAGAAGCCGGGGCCCTCTCCTACGAGCAGTACTTC
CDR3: CASSLEAGALSYEQYF

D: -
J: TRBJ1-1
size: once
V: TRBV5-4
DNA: TGTGCCAGCAGCTTTGGGGGGTCAGGGGCTACGCTGACTGAAGCTTTCTTT
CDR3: CASSFGGSGATLTEAFF

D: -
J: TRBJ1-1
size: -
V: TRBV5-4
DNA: TGTGCCAGCAGCTATAAACGGGCCGACAGTGACTCTGAAGCTTTCTTT
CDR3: CASSYKRADSDSEAFF

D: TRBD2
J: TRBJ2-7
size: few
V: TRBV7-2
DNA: TGTGCCAGCAGCTTATGGGGAGGAGCGGGAGGGTTCGAGCAGTACTTC
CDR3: CASSLWGGAGGFEQYF

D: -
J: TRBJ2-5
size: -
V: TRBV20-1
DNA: TGCAGTGCTAGAGTCTCGGGCCAAGAGACCCAGTACTTC
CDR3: CSARVSGQETQYF